Shown below are 15 T cell receptor beta chains from a single sample sequenced in a study of shared clonotypes between healthy human individuals. Sequencing used immunoSEQ multiplex PCR; TCRdb keeps in-frame clones, though not all of them. The data hold some 2,500,000 clones, with over 85% observed a single time. The sequenced sample consisted of naive CD4+ T cells from PBMCs. Subset defined: CD45RA+ positively selected. Receptors originate from a young man in good health. Some clones in this sample may be carry-over from other donors' samples.

The chain couples TRBV27 to TRBJ2-1; D unclear. Germline-derived CDR1 and CDR2 are MNHEY and SMNVEV (reference sequence). V lost 5 bases to trimming and J lost 0 bases, with 5 bases between them. CDR3 size: 13 residues. The CDR3 nucleotides are TGTGCCAGCAGTCAATACTCCTACAATGAGCAGTTCTTC. Its protein is CASSQYSYNEQFF.

V gene TRBV28 combines with J gene TRBJ2-1; D gene uncertain. This CDR3 spans 13 amino acids. V lost 6 bases and J lost 6, with 12 bases in between. The germline CDR1 and CDR2 sequences are MDHEN and SYDVKM. The CDR3 DNA follows: TGTGCCAGCAGCCCCTCGTACCCCAATGAGCAGTTCTTC. It codes for CASSPSYPNEQFF.

The chain employs TRBV28 and TRBJ1-1, with no clear D. In germline, CDR1 is MDHEN, CDR2 SYDVKM. The CDR3 runs 14 residues. V was trimmed by 8 bases and J by 4 bases, leaving 17 bases between them. CDR3 loop: CASHGGYGFTEAFF. The CDR3 DNA is TGTGCCAGCCATGGAGGGTATGGGTTCACTGAAGCTTTCTTT.

The chain joins TRBV6-5 to TRBJ2-7; 7 bases are a match to TRBD2. Trimming removed 2 bases from V and 2 bases from J; junction bases left unmatched: 9. CDR1 is MNHEY and CDR2 is SVGAGI in the germline V gene. This CDR3 is built from 16 residues. The CDR3 region is CASSYGSRESAYEQYF. CDR3 sequence (DNA): TGTGCCAGCAGTTACGGGTCGCGGGAGTCCGCCTACGAGCAGTACTTC.

This chain uses TRBV6-1 with TRBJ1-6; tentatively, D is TRBD1 (5 bases). CDR3 length: 14 residues. CDR1 MNHNS and CDR2 SASEGT come from the germline V gene. Trimming pared 5 bases from V and 9 bases from J, leaving 14 bases between. CDR3 sequence reads: CASSTGTEGSPLHF. As DNA, the CDR3 is TGTGCCAGCAGTACCGGGACCGAGGGTTCACCCCTCCACTTT.

The count of this clone is one. The chain uses TRBV14 and TRBJ2-1, with 10 bases aligning to TRBD2. Germline CDR1 and CDR2: SGHDN and FVKESK. The CDR3 has 15 amino acids. V shed 1 base and J 5 bases; nucleotides not matched to a gene: 2. The CDR3 reads CASSQGTSGHNEQFF. The CDR3 DNA reads as TGTGCCAGCAGCCAAGGGACTAGCGGCCACAATGAGCAGTTCTTC.

CDR3 loop: CASSPGPAGSRLEQYF. CDR3 sequence (DNA): TGTGCCAGCAGTCCGGGTCCAGCGGGATCCCGCCTCGAGCAGTACTTC. The chain recombines TRBV28 with TRBJ2-7; 7 bases match TRBD2. CDR3 length equals 16 residues. CDR1 is MDHEN, CDR2 SYDVKM, per germline. The ends lost 5 bases at V and 6 bases at J; junction bases unmatched: 16. The entire variable domain, with the rest obtained from reference TRBV28 and TRBJ2-7, is as follows: DVKVTQSSRYLVKRTGEKVFLECVQDMDHENMFWYRQDPGLGLRLIYFSYDVKMKEKGDIPEGYSVSREKKERFSLILESASTNQTSMYLCASSPGPAGSRLEQYFGPGTRLTVT.

As to this clone: In the same sample, other DNA sequences code for this CDR3. The chain recombines TRBV5-4 with TRBJ2-7, with D tentatively TRBD2 (6 bases). The CDR3 totals 14 residues. Trimming left V 2 bases short and J 0 bases short, with 9 bases between. Germline V lookup: CDR1 SGHNT, CDR2 YYREEE (reference sequence). The CDR3 DNA reads as TGTGCCAGCAGCTTTAGCGGAAGCTCCTACGAGCAGTACTTC. This codes for CASSFSGSSYEQYF. The variable domain in full, completed from reference TRBV5-4 and TRBJ2-7, reads ETGVTQSPTHLIKTRGQQVTLRCSSQSGHNTVSWYQQALGQGPQFIFQYYREEENGRGNFPPRFSGLQFPNYSSELNVNALELDDSALYLCASSFSGSSYEQYFGPGTRLTVT.

This clone was seen only a few times. This chain connects TRBV5-1 to TRBJ1-1; D uncertain. V lost 3 bases to trimming and J lost 0 bases, with 12 bases between them. The CDR3 has 15 residues. CDR1 is SGHRS, CDR2 YFSETQ, per germline. The CDR3 spells CASSSGLPVNTEAFF. CDR3 in DNA: TGCGCCAGCAGCTCAGGACTGCCAGTGAACACTGAAGCTTTCTTT.

This clone appeared a few times. The chain employs TRBV28 and TRBJ1-5; 11 bases line up with TRBD1. The germline V gene has CDR1 MDHEN and CDR2 SYDVKM. V lost 6 bases to trimming and J lost 6 bases; unmatched junction nucleotides: 4. The CDR3 totals 14 residues. The CDR3 DNA follows: TGTGCCAGCAGCTTGGGACAGGGGGTTCAGCCCCAGCATTTT. Translating it yields CASSLGQGVQPQHF.

CDR3 region: CASSLRSVNLEKLFF. CDR3 in DNA: TGCGCCAGCAGCCTCCGCTCGGTTAATCTTGAAAAACTGTTTTTT. The J gene is TRBJ1-4, the V gene TRBV4-1; D uncertain. V was clipped by 4 bases and J by 7 bases, with 16 bases between them. The CDR3 extends over 15 amino acids. Germline CDR1 MGHRA, CDR2 YSYEKL.

The chain uses TRBV30 and TRBJ2-2, with 9 bases fitting TRBD1. The junction had 7 bases not matched to a gene; V was cut back by 3 bases and J by 5 bases. The CDR3 covers 15 residues. Germline V CDR1 and CDR2: GTSNPN, SVGIG (reference sequence). CDR3 region: CAWRTTGGRTGELFF. CDR3 in DNA: TGTGCCTGGAGGACGACAGGGGGAAGGACCGGGGAGCTGTTTTTT.

J is TRBJ2-2 and V is TRBV30; D unresolved. Germline V gene data show CDR1 as GTSNPN and CDR2 as SVGIG (reference sequence). The CDR3 spans 12 residues. V was pared by 0 bases and J by 6 bases, with 5 bases between. The CDR3 sequence: CAWSVVAGELFF. CDR3 sequence (DNA): TGTGCCTGGAGTGTCGTGGCCGGGGAGCTGTTTTTT.

The chain combines TRBV18 with TRBJ1-1; 9 nucleotides match TRBD1. This CDR3 contains 16 residues. Trimming removed 3 bases from V and 4 bases from J; junction bases left unmatched: 9. Germline lookup yields CDR1 KGHSH and CDR2 LQKENI. The CDR3 DNA reads as TGTGCCAGCTCACCGTGGACAGGGGCAAGCGGCACTGAAGCTTTCTTT. Its translation: CASSPWTGASGTEAFF.

The J gene is TRBJ2-6, the V gene TRBV7-3, with 7 bases aligning to TRBD1. The V segment lost 5 bases and the J segment 2 bases; nucleotides outside the gene matches: 9. Germline V gene sequence: CDR1 SGHTA, CDR2 FQGTGA. This CDR3 comprises 17 residues. CDR3 DNA: TGTGCCAGCAGCCCCCAAGGGGGCGGAACTGGGGCCAACGTCCTGACTTTC. Translated, it gives CASSPQGGGTGANVLTF.